This entry lists 21 T cell receptor beta chains sequenced from one sample in a study of blood T cells in healthy people across ages (dated by TCRdb to the mid-2010s). Library generation was performed with 5' RACE. The data were produced on an Illumina HiSeq 2500. A second PCR of roughly 6 to 12 cycles was performed with a sample-barcoded 5' primer and a J-beta primer mix. TCRdb redid the processing of the public reads, applying fastp at Q25 and MiXCR, and retained in-frame beta chains. Each CDR3 protein appears once, grouped with its most common genes and DNA. The sample table contains 1.5 million to 2 million distinct CDR3 sequences; only one count was recorded for 30% to 40% of them. The leading ten clones occupy approximately 10% of the sample. Material for sequencing was blood. The source of these receptors is a woman under 40 in good health.

V is TRBV5-1 and J is TRBJ2-1, with 12 nucleotides matching TRBD2. CDR3 length equals 16 residues. The V gene's germline CDR1 is SGHRS and CDR2 YFSETQ. V lost 4 bases, J lost 4 bases, and 6 bases stayed unmatched. The CDR3: CASSATTSGGYNEQFF. The DNA for the CDR3 is TGCGCCAGCAGCGCTACGACTAGCGGGGGATACAATGAGCAGTTCTTC. Based on the CDR3 plus reference TRBV5-1 and TRBJ2-1, the full variable domain is KAGVTQTPRYLIKTRGQQVTLSCSPISGHRSVSWYQQTPGQGLQFLFEYFSETQRNKGNFPGRFSGRQFSNSRSEMNVSTLELGDSALYLCASSATTSGGYNEQFFGPGTRLTVL.

This clonotype came up a few times. The chain is built from TRBV27 and TRBJ2-7; 14 bases are a match to TRBD2. The CDR3 runs 16 residues. Germline V CDR1 and CDR2: MNHEY, SMNVEV (reference sequence). Losses at the gene ends were 6 bases for V and 5 bases for J; bases not matched to a gene: 9. The CDR3 spells CASRRGTSGRYDEQYF. CDR3 sequence (DNA): TGTGCCAGCAGAAGGGGGACTAGCGGGAGATACGACGAGCAGTACTTC.

This clonotype came up a few times. Mismatch with germline at one junction end may stem from a read error. V usage is TRBV29-1 and J usage is TRBJ2-7; TRBD1 matches at 8 bases. This CDR3 is built from 13 residues. Germline V lookup: CDR1 SQVTM, CDR2 ANQGSEA. CDR3 residues: CIVAANQGAEQYF. The CDR3 nucleotides read TGCATCGTTGCGGCCAACCAGGGGGCCGAGCAGTACTTC.

This chain uses TRBV15 with TRBJ2-3; TRBD2 might be the D (6 bases). CDR1 and CDR2 from the germline V gene are LNHNV and YYDKDF (reference sequence). V was clipped by 4 bases and J by 2 bases, with 13 bases between them. There are 15 residues in the CDR3. The CDR3: CATSMMSGDTDTQYF. CDR3 nucleotides: TGTGCCACCAGCATGATGTCGGGGGACACAGATACGCAGTATTTT.

V gene TRBV6-6 combines with J gene TRBJ2-7; TRBD1 agrees at 7 bases. J was trimmed by 2 bases and V by 7 bases; bases with no gene match: 11. CDR1 is MNHNY, CDR2 SVGAGI, per germline (reference sequence). The CDR3 has 15 amino acids. The CDR3 region is CASKDRARNTYEQYF. CDR3 in DNA: TGTGCCAGCAAAGACAGGGCCCGCAACACCTACGAGCAGTACTTC.

This clonotype was counted a few times. J is TRBJ2-7 and V is TRBV10-3, with D possibly being TRBD2 (7 bases). Germline V gene lookup returns CDR1 ENHRY and CDR2 SYGVKD. V lost 7 bases to trimming and J lost 2 bases, with 15 bases between them. The CDR3 loop spans 14 amino acids. This CDR3 is CAINQGGGTYEQYF. CDR3 bases: TGTGCCATCAATCAGGGAGGGGGAACCTACGAGCAGTACTTC.

The table lists this clonotype with a few counts. V gene TRBV14 combines with J gene TRBJ2-7, with 7 bases aligning to TRBD1. Trimming cost V 4 bases and J 5 bases; bases outside gene matches: 14. CDR3 length equals 16 residues. The germline V gene has CDR1 SGHDN and CDR2 FVKESK. The CDR3: CASSPVKGTVPHEQYF. For the CDR3, the DNA is TGTGCCAGCAGCCCCGTCAAGGGGACAGTTCCCCACGAGCAGTACTTC.

V and J are TRBV28 and TRBJ1-5; D is uncertain. This CDR3 region has 15 residues. The germline V and J ends were trimmed by 4 bases and 3 bases, with 13 bases remaining between them. CDR1 MDHEN and CDR2 SYDVKM come from the germline V gene. The chain's CDR3 is CASSSRTRHNQPQHF. The CDR3 DNA is TGTGCCAGCAGTTCCCGGACCCGGCACAATCAGCCCCAGCATTTT.

There are a few counts of this clonotype. J is TRBJ1-2 and V is TRBV18, with a tentative D call TRBD1 (5 bases). The V gene's germline CDR1 is KGHSH and CDR2 LQKENI. There are 13 residues in the CDR3. Trimming removed 3 bases at V and 6 bases at J, with 11 bases between. CDR3 amino acids: CASSPSREDGYTF. DNA for the CDR3: TGTGCCAGCTCACCTTCCAGGGAGGATGGCTACACCTTC.

Ten or more counts support this clonotype. The chain uses TRBV29-1 and TRBJ2-5; 9 nucleotides agree with TRBD1. Germline lookup yields CDR1 SQVTM and CDR2 ANQGSEA. CDR3 length: 13 residues. J was trimmed by 4 bases and V by 6 bases; bases with no gene match: 6. The chain's CDR3 is CSVEDRGGETQYF. CDR3 nucleotide sequence: TGCAGCGTCGAGGACAGGGGAGGAGAGACCCAGTACTTC. The whole variable domain, remainder taken from reference TRBV29-1 and TRBJ2-5, is SAVISQKPSRDICQRGTSLTIQCQVDSQVTMMFWYRQQPGQSLTLIATANQGSEATYESGFVIDKFPISRPNLTFSTLTVSNMSPEDSSIYLCSVEDRGGETQYFGPGTRLLVL.

The CDR3: CASSYPDRNYNSPLHF. For the CDR3, the DNA is TGTGCCAGCAGCTATCCAGACAGAAACTATAATTCACCCCTCCACTTT. The chain has TRBV7-2 and TRBJ1-6; tentatively, D is TRBD1 (5 bases). The germline V gene has CDR1 SGHTA and CDR2 FQGNSA. The V end was cut by 4 bases, the J end by 3 bases, with 13 bases between. This CDR3 has 16 amino acids.

This clonotype appeared a few times. The chain couples TRBV5-6 to TRBJ1-2; 7 bases line up with TRBD1. Trimming took 2 bases from V and 4 from J; bases not matched to a gene: 8. There are 15 residues in the CDR3. Germline loops: CDR1 SGHDT, CDR2 YYEEEE. CDR3 nucleotide sequence: TGTGCCAGCAGCTTTTTCAAGGGGACAGCCTATGGCTACACCTTC. This codes for CASSFFKGTAYGYTF.

Notes on this clonotype: With a much larger clone just one base away, this may be a read error. V gene TRBV20-1 combines with J gene TRBJ2-3, with a possible D match to TRBD2 (6 bases). The CDR3 runs to 15 residues. CDR1 DFQATT and CDR2 SNEGSKA come from the germline V gene (reference sequence). The CDR3 DNA sequence: TGCAGTGCAAACATAGCGGAGAAGAGCACAGATATGCAGTATTTT. Protein product: CSANIAEKSTDMQYF.

This rearrangement joins TRBV28 to TRBJ2-5; the D gene is possibly TRBD1 (7 bases). The end of the DNA fits TRBJ2-7 better, so the J call may be wrong. The CDR3 runs 16 residues. The germline V gene has CDR1 MDHEN and CDR2 SYDVKM. The CDR3 nucleotides read TGTGCCAGCAGTTTATTTTCAGGGGGAGGCTCCTACGAGCAGTACTTC. Amino acids: CASSLFSGGGSYEQYF.

The sample holds a few counts of this clonotype. This chain links TRBV20-1 with TRBJ2-1; TRBD2 matches at 9 bases. The length of the CDR3 is 13 residues. Germline CDR1 and CDR2: DFQATT and SNEGSKA (reference sequence). The ends lost 1 base at V and 13 bases at J; junction bases unmatched: 8. DNA of the CDR3: TGCAGTGCTAGAGGTATAAGCGGGGGGAACCAGTTCTTC. Protein product: CSARGISGGNQFF.

The chain uses TRBV4-1 and TRBJ2-5, with 7 positions matching TRBD1. The CDR3 is 16 residues long. CDR1 and CDR2 from the germline V gene are MGHRA and YSYEKL. With V trimmed by 1 base and J by 5 bases, 10 bases remained unmatched. DNA for the CDR3: TGCGCCAGCAGCCAAGGAGACAGGGTGTCGATCGAGACCCAGTACTTC. Amino acids: CASSQGDRVSIETQYF.

This clonotype was observed a few times. Possible read error: a much larger clone is one base away. The chain has TRBV29-1 and TRBJ2-7; 7 bases are shared with TRBD1. The CDR3 extends over 12 amino acids. Germline V gene data show CDR1 as SQVTM and CDR2 as ANQGSEA. CDR3 sequence reads: CGVSDRYYEQYF. Written as DNA, the CDR3 is TGCGGCGTTTCGGACAGGTACTACGAGCAGTACTTC.

This clonotype was seen a single time. A junction end diverges from the germline sequence, so it may reflect a read error. The chain combines TRBV2 with TRBJ1-4; D is perhaps TRBD1 (5 bases). CDR3 length: 13 residues. The germline V gene encodes CDR1 SNHLY and CDR2 FYNNEI. The CDR3 here is CANSGDGNEKPFF. CDR3 in DNA: TGTGCCAATAGCGGGGACGGTAATGAAAAACCGTTTTTT.

This clonotype was seen a few times. This chain uses TRBV9 with TRBJ2-7, with TRBD1 as a possible D gene (6 bases). CDR3 length: 14 amino acids. Germline CDR1 reads SGDLS; CDR2 reads YYNGEE. The V end lost 1 base, the J end lost 6 bases, and 14 bases lay between the germline ends. The CDR3 reads CASSVTGNIGEQYF. As DNA, the CDR3 is TGTGCCAGCAGCGTAACAGGGAATATTGGCGAGCAGTACTTC.

The V and J genes are TRBV6-2 or TRBV6-3 and TRBJ2-5; D might be TRBD2 (6 bases). The CDR3 is 14 amino acids. Per the germline V gene, CDR1 is MNHEY and CDR2 is SVGEGT. V was pared by 5 bases and J by 9 bases, with 19 bases between. The CDR3 spells CASSDPQARESQYF. The CDR3 nucleotides read TGTGCCAGCAGTGACCCCCAAGCCCGGGAGTCCCAGTACTTC.

The CDR3 sequence: CASSFIMLGKSTDTQYF. The CDR3 nucleotides read TGTGCCAGCAGTTTTATCATGTTGGGCAAGAGCACAGATACGCAGTATTTT. This rearrangement joins TRBV28 to TRBJ2-3; no clear D gene. Germline V gene sequence: CDR1 MDHEN, CDR2 SYDVKM. This CDR3 has 17 residues. V lost 3 bases, J lost 0 bases, and 16 bases lay in between.